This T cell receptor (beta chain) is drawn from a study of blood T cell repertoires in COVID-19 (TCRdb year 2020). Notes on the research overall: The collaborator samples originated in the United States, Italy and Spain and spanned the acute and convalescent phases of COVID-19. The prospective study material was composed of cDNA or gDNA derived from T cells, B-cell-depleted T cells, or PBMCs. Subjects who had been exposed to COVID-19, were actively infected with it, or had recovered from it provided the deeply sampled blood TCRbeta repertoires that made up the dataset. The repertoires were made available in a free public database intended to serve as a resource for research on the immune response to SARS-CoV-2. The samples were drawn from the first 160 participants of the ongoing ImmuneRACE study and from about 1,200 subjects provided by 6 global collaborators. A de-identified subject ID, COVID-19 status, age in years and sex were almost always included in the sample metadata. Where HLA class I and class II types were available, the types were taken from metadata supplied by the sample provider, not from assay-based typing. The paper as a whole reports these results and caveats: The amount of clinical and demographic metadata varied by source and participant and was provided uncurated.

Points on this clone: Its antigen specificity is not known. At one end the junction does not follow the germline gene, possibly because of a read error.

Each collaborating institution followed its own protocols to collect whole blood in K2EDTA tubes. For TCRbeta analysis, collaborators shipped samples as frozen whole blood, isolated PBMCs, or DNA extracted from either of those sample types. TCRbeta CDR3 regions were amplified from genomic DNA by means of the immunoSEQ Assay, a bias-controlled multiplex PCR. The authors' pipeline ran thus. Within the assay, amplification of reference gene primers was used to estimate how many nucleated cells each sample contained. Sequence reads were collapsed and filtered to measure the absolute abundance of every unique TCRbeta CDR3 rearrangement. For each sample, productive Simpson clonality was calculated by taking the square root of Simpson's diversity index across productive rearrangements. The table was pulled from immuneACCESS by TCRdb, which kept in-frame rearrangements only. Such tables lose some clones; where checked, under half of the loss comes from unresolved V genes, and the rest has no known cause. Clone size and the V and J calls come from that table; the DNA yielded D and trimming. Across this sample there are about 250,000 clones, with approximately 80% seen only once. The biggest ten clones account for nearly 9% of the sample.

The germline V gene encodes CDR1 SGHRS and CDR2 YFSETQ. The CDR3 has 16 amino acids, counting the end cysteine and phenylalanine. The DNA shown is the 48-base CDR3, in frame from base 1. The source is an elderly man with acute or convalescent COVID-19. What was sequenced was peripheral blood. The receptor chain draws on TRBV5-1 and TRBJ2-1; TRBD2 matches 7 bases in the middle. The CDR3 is CASSSLGGGPYTEQFF. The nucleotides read TGCGCCAGCAGCTCCCTTGGGGGAGGGCCATACACTGAGCAGTTCTTC. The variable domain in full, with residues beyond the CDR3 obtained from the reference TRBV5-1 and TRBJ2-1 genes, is KAGVTQTPRYLIKTRGQQVTLSCSPISGHRSVSWYQQTPGQGLQFLFEYFSETQRNKGNFPGRFSGRQFSNSRSEMNVSTLELGDSALYLCASSSLGGGPYTEQFFGPGTRLTVL.